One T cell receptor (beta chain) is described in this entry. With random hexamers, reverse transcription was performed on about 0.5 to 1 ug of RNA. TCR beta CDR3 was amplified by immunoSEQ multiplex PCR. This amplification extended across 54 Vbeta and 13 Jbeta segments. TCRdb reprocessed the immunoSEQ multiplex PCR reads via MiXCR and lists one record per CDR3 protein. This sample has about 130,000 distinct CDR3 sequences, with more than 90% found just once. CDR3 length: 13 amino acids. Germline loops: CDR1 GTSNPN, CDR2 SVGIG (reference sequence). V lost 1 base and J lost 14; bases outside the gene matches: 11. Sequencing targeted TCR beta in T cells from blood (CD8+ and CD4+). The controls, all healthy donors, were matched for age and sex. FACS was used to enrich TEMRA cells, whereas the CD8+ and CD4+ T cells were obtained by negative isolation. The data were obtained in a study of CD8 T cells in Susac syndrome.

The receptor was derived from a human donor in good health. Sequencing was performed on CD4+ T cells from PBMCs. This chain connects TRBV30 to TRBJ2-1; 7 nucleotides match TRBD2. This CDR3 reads CAWSAQREGLKFF. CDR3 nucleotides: TGTGCCTGGAGTGCCCAGCGGGAAGGGTTGAAGTTCTTC.